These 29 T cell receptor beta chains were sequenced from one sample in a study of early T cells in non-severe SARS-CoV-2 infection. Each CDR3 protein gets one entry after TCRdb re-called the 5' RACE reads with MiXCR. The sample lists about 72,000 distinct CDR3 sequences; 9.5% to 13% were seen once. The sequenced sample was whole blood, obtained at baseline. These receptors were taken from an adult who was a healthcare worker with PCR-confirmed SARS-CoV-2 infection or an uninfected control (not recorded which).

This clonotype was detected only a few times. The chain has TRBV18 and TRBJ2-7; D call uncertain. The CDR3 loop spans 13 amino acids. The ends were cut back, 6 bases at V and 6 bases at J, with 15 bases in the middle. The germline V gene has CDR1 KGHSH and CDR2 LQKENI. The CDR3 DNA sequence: TGTGCCAGCTCGCCAACATTAATCGGCGAGCAGTACTTC. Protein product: CASSPTLIGEQYF.

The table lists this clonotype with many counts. CDR3 protein: CASSSRTVNTEAFF. For the CDR3, the DNA is TGTGCCAGCAGCTCCCGGACGGTGAACACTGAAGCTTTCTTT. This chain links TRBV7-8 with TRBJ1-1; D is unresolved. Germline CDR1 and CDR2: SGHVS and FQNEAQ. With 4 bases removed from V and 0 bases from J, the gap between germline ends came to 9 bases. The CDR3 is 14 residues long.

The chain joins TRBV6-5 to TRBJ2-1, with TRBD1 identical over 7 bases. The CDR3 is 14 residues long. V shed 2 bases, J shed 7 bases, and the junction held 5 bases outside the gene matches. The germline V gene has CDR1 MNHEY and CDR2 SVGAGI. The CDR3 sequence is CASSYATGINEQFF. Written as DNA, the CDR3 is TGTGCCAGCAGTTACGCGACAGGGATAAATGAGCAGTTCTTC.

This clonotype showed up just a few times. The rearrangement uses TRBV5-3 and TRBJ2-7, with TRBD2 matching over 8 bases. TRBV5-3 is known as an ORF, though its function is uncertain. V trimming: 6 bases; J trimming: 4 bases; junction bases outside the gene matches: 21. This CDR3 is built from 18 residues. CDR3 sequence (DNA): TGTGCCAGAACCCTAGAGGGTCTTGCGCGGGGGGTAGTGTACGAGCAGTACTTC. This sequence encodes CARTLEGLARGVVYEQYF.

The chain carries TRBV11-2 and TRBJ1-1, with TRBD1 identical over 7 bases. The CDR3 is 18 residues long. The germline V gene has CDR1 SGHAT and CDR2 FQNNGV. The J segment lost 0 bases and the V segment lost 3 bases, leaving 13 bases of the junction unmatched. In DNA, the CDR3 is TGTGCCAGCAGCTTTAGGGCAGGGGGAAAGTCTATGAACACTGAAGCTTTCTTT. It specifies CASSFRAGGKSMNTEAFF.

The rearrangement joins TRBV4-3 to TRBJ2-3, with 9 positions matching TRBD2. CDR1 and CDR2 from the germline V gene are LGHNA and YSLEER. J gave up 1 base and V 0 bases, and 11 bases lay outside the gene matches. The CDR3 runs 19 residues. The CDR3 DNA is TGCGCCAGCAGCCAAGAACAGGCAATTGGCGGGGGGGGCACAGATACGCAGTATTTT. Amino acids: CASSQEQAIGGGGTDTQYF.

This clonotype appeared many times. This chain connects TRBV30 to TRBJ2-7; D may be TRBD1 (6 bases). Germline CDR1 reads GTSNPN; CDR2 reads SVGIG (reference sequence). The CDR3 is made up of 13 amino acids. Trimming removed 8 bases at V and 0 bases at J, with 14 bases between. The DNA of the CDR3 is TGTGCCGGAATGCAGGGGAGCTCCTACGAGCAGTACTTC. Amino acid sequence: CAGMQGSSYEQYF.

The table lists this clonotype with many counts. Here the CDR3 reads CAWSEGADTEAFF. CDR3 sequence (DNA): TGTGCCTGGAGCGAGGGGGCGGACACTGAAGCTTTCTTT. This chain uses TRBV30 with TRBJ1-1, with 7 positions matching TRBD1. Germline V gene lookup returns CDR1 GTSNPN and CDR2 SVGIG (reference sequence). The trim removed 3 bases at V and 3 bases at J, leaving 4 bases unmatched. This CDR3 contains 13 residues.

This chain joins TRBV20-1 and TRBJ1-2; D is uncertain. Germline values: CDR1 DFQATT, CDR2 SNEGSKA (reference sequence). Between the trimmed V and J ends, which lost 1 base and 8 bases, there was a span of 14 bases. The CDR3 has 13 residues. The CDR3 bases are TGCAGTGCTAGAGGGGGTGCCCAAGGAGGCTACACCTTC. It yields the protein CSARGGAQGGYTF.

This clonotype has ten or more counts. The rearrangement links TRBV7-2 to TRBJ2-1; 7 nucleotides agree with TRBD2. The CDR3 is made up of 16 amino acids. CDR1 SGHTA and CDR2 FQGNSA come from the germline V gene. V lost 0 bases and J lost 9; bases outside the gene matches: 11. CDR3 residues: CASSLAAGRGDGEQFF. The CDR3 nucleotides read TGTGCCAGCAGCTTAGCAGCGGGCCGGGGGGATGGTGAGCAGTTCTTC.

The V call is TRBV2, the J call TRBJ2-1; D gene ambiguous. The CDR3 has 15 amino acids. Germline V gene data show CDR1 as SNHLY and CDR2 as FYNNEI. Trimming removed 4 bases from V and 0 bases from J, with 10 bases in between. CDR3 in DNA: TGTGCCAGCAGTGCCAGCGTTAGCTCCTACAATGAGCAGTTCTTC. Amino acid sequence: CASSASVSSYNEQFF.

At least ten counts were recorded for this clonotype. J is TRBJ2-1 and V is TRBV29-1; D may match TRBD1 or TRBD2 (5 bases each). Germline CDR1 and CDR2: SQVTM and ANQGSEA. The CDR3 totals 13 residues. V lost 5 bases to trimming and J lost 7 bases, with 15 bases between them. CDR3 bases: TGCAGCGTTAGCATCGGGGCGCGGAATGAGCAGTTCTTC. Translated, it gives CSVSIGARNEQFF.

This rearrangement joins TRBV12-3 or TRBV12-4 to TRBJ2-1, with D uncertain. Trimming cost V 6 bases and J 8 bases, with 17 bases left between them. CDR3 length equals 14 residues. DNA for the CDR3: TGTGCCAGCAGCCGGATCCGTGGCATCGATGAGCAGTTCTTC. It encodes CASSRIRGIDEQFF.

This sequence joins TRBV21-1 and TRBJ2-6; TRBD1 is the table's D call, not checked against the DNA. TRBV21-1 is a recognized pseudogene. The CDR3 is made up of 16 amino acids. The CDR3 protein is CASSKEDRAGANVLTF. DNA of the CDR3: TGTGCCAGCAGCAAAGAGGACAGGGCTGGGGCCAACGTCCTGACTTTC.

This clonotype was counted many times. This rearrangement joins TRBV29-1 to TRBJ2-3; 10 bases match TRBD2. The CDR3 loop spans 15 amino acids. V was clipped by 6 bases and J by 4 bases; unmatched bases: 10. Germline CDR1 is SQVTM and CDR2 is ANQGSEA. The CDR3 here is CSVHGVSGGSDTQYF. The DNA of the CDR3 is TGCAGCGTCCACGGGGTTAGCGGGGGGTCAGATACGCAGTATTTT.

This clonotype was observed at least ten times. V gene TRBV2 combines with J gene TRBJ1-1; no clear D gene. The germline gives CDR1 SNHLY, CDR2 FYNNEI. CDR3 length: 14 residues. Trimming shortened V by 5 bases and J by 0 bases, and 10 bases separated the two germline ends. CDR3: CASSYDTLNTEAFF. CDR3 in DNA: TGTGCCAGCAGTTACGACACGCTGAACACTGAAGCTTTCTTT.

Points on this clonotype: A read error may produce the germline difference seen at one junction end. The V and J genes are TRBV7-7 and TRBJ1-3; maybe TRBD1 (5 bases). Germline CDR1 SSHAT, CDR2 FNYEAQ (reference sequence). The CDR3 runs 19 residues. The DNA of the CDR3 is TGTGCTAGCAGCTTAGGTCGTACGTCGGGGGAAGGCTCTGGAAACACCATATATTTT. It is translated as CASSLGRTSGEGSGNTIYF.

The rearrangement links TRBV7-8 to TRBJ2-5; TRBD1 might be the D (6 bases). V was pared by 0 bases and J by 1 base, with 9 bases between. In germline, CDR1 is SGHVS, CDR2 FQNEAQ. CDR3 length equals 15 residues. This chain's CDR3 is CASSLAGQSQETQYF. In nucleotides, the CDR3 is TGTGCCAGCAGCTTAGCTGGACAGTCCCAAGAGACCCAGTACTTC.

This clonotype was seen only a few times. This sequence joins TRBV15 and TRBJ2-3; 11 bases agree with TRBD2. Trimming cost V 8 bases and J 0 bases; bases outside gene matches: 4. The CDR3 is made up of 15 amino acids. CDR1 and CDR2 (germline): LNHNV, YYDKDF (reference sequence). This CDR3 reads CATSTSGVSTDTQYF. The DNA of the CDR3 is TGTGCCACCTCGACTAGCGGGGTTAGCACAGATACGCAGTATTTT.

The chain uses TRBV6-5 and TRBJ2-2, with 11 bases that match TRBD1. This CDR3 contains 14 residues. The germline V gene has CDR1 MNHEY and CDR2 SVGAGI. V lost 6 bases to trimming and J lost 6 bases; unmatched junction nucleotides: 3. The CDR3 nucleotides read TGTGCCAGCAGGGACAGGGGGCGGTCCGGGGAGCTGTTTTTT. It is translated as CASRDRGRSGELFF.

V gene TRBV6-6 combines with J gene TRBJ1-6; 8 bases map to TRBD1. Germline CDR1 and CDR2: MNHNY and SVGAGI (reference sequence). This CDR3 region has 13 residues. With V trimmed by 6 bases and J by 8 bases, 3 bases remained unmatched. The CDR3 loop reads CASRETGDSPLHF. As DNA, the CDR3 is TGTGCCAGCAGGGAGACAGGGGATTCACCCCTCCACTTT.

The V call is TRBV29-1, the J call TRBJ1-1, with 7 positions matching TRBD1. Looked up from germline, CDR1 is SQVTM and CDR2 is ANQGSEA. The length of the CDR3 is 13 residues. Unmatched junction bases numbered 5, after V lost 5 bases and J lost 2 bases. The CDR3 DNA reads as TGCAGCGTTACGGGACAGATAAACACTGAAGCTTTCTTT. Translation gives CSVTGQINTEAFF.

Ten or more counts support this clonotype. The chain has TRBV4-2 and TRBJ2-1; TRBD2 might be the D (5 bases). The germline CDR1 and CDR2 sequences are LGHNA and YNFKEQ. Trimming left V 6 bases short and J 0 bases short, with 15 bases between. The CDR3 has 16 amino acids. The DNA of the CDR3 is TGTGCCAGCAGAGCTTCAGCGGAGAGCTCCTACAATGAGCAGTTCTTC. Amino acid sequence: CASRASAESSYNEQFF.

For the CDR3, the DNA is TGTGCCAGCAGTTACTCGACTGGCTTTGAAGCTTTCTTT. Translating gives CASSYSTGFEAFF. The chain uses TRBV6-6 and TRBJ1-1; the D is unclear. The CDR3 has 13 amino acids. The V end lost 0 bases, the J end lost 7 bases, and 9 bases lay between the germline ends. In germline, CDR1 is MNHNY, CDR2 SVGAGI (reference sequence).

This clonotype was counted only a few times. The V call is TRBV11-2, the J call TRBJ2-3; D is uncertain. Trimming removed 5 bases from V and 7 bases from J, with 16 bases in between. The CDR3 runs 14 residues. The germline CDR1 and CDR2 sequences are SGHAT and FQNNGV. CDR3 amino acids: CASSPGGTANTQYF. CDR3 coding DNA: TGTGCCAGCAGCCCGGGCGGAACAGCAAATACGCAGTATTTT.

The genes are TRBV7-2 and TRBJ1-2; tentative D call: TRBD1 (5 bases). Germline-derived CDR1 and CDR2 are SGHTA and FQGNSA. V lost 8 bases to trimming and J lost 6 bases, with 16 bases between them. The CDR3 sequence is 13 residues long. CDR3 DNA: TGTGCCAGCCAACGGGGCGAGGGCGATGGCTACACCTTC. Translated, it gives CASQRGEGDGYTF.

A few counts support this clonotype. This CDR3 reads CASSPLGRGLDEQFF. CDR3 in DNA: TGTGCCAGCTCACCACTCGGCAGGGGGCTTGATGAGCAGTTCTTC. V is TRBV18 and J is TRBJ2-1; 8 nucleotides align to TRBD1. The CDR3 is made up of 15 amino acids. Germline trimming cut 1 base from V and 8 bases from J; bases unmatched to any gene: 7. Germline assignment: CDR1 KGHSH and CDR2 LQKENI.

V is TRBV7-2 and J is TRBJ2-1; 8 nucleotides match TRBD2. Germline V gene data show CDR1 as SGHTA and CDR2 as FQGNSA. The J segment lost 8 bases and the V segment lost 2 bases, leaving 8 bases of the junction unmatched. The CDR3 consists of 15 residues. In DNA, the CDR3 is TGTGCCAGCAGCTTATTCGGGGGGGCTTACGATGAGCAGTTCTTC. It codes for CASSLFGGAYDEQFF.

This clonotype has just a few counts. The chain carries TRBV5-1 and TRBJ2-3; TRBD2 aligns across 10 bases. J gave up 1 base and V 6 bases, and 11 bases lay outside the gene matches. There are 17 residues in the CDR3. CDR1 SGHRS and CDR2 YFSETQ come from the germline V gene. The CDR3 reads CASTKGISGGRTDTQYF. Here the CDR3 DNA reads TGCGCCAGCACCAAAGGGATTAGCGGGGGGCGCACAGATACGCAGTATTTT.